This T cell receptor (beta chain) is from a study of control samples from healthy donors and cancer patients. This CDR3 region has 16 residues. Trimming took 0 bases from V and 5 from J; bases not matched to a gene: 4. Per germline, CDR1 MNHNY and CDR2 SVGAGI (reference sequence). Repertoires were generated with immunoSEQ multiplex PCR, while TCRdb's copy carries only in-frame clones and drops some. Of about 130,000 clones in the sample, around 94% were seen once. V and J are TRBV6-6 and TRBJ2-3, with TRBD1 identical over 11 bases. The sequenced sample consisted of PBMCs. The origin of this receptor is a man between 60 and 70 years old with colorectal cancer. This CDR3 reads CASSYSGQGAGDTQYF. CDR3 DNA: TGTGCCAGCAGTTACTCAGGACAGGGGGCTGGAGATACGCAGTATTTT.